The clone carrying this T cell receptor (beta chain) occurred many times. Its antigen is as yet unknown. The sample belongs to a study of spatial heterogeneity in lung cancer. Study results and caveats: Expanded intratumoral alpha and beta TCR counts tracked tumor mutation counts.

TCRdb used MiXCR to reprocess the 5' RACE reads, holding one entry per CDR3 protein. The profile covers some 9,900 distinct CDR3 sequences, with about 12% appearing a single time and over 9.5% taken by the ten largest. Sample time point: sample taken at primary tumor resection. Germline V gene lookup returns CDR1 DFQATT and CDR2 SNEGSKA (reference sequence). Trimming removed 6 bases from V and 0 bases from J; junction bases left unmatched: 5. The CDR3 contains 14 residues. The J gene is TRBJ2-3, the V gene TRBV20-1; 8 nucleotides line up with TRBD2. The receptor comes from a male donor with early-stage non-small cell lung cancer. The sequencing here drew on lung tumor tissue, taken at surgery. The CDR3 reads CSAGSGTSTDTQYF. The CDR3 DNA is TGCAGTGCAGGTAGCGGGACGAGCACAGATACGCAGTATTTT.